This entry features one T cell receptor beta chain sequence. These data belong to a study of blood T cell repertoires in COVID-19. Turning to the study itself: Sources were T cells, B-cell-depleted T cells, or PBMCs; the material itself was cDNA or gDNA.

Profiling relied on immunoSEQ multiplex PCR, and the TCRdb table lists in-frame clones only, not all of them. The table records approximately 63,000 clones, around 89% of them present only once. The V end was cut by 2 bases, the J end by 9 bases, with 11 bases between. CDR1 SGHTA and CDR2 FQGTGA come from the germline V gene. The CDR3 extends over 14 amino acids. During active infection, Seattle patients enrolled and were then monitored through disease. The sample consisted of peripheral blood. The clonotype was recovered from a woman aged 55-70 years with COVID-19, enrolled during active disease. The chain links TRBV7-3 to TRBJ1-6; D not resolved. The CDR3 nucleotides read TGTGCCAGCAGCTTAGGGCAGGTCGGTTCACCCCTCCACTTT. Protein: CASSLGQVGSPLHF.